These T cell receptor beta chains were read from a single sample in a study of T cell responses to AZD1222 COVID-19 vaccine. The method was immunoSEQ multiplex PCR; TCRdb's version includes in-frame clones alone and lacks a portion of them. The sample lists about 120,000 clones, 91% occurring once. The sequenced sample was peripheral blood, obtained on day 0 of AZD1222 vaccination. The receptor source for this set is an adult in good health. Each CDR3 is given with its conserved first and last residue. A D gene is named only where the DNA matches it firmly. The size field is filled for only some rows; it gives once, few, many or a size class.

clone_size | d_call | j_call | v_call | cdr3_nt | cdr3_aa
- | - | TRBJ1-2 | TRBV11-2 | TGTGCCAGCAGGAATAGAGCTAACTATGGCTACACCTTC | CASRNRANYGYTF
few | TRBD2 | TRBJ2-7 | TRBV27 | TGTGCCAGCAAGCCCTCGCGGGGGGGAGCTGCCTACGAGCAGTACTTC | CASKPSRGGAAYEQYF
- | TRBD1 | TRBJ1-2 | TRBV9 | TGTGCCAGCAGCGTAGGGGACAGTAACTATGGCTACACCTTC | CASSVGDSNYGYTF
- | TRBD2 | TRBJ2-1 | TRBV19 | TGTGCCAGTAGCGGGAGGGCGAATGAGCAGTTCTTC | CASSGRANEQFF
- | - | TRBJ1-3 | TRBV6-1 | TGTGCCAGCAGTGAACGGGTGGACACCATATATTTT | CASSERVDTIYF
once | TRBD2 | TRBJ2-3 | TRBV15 | TGTGCCACCAGCAGAGCTAGCGGGAGTGGGGATACGCAGTATTTT | CATSRASGSGDTQYF
- | TRBD1 | TRBJ2-7 | TRBV28 | TGTGCCAGCAGTTCGGACAGGCGGGCGTACTTC | CASSSDRRAYF
- | TRBD1 | TRBJ2-7 | TRBV10-3 | TGTGCCATCGAGGGACAGGGGCTTACCTACGAGCAGTACTTC | CAIEGQGLTYEQYF
- | TRBD2 | TRBJ2-1 | TRBV5-1 | TGCGCCAGCAGTCGGGAGGTAGCCTACAATGAGCAGTTCTTC | CASSREVAYNEQFF
- | - | TRBJ2-5 | TRBV6-1 | TGTGCCAGCAGTGAGCATCGCGCGGACTTC | CASSEHRADF
- | TRBD2 | TRBJ2-2 | TRBV28 | TGTGCCAGCAAACCGGGACTAGTTAACGGGGAGCTGTTTTTT | CASKPGLVNGELFF
- | - | TRBJ2-1 | TRBV3-1/TRBV3-2 | TGTGCCAGCAGCCAAGGGACAACCTCCTACAATGAGCAGTTCTTC | CASSQGTTSYNEQFF
- | TRBD1 | TRBJ1-5 | TRBV7-2 | TGTGCCAGCAGCTCGGGACAGCGGGAGAATCAGCCCCAGCATTTT | CASSSGQRENQPQHF
- | - | TRBJ1-6 | TRBV7-3 | TGTGCCAGCAGCTTAGAAGGGGGCTATAATTCACCCCTCCACTTT | CASSLEGGYNSPLHF
- | - | TRBJ1-4 | TRBV12-3/TRBV12-4 | TGTGCCAGCAGGAGAATTGGGAGTGAAAAACTGTTTTTT | CASRRIGSEKLFF
once | - | TRBJ1-1 | TRBV12-5 | TGTGCTAGTGGTTTGGAATGGGAGGCTTTCTTT | CASGLEWEAFF
once | - | TRBJ1-2 | TRBV2 | TGTGCCAGCGGTGAGATTCCCTATGGCTACACCTTC | CASGEIPYGYTF
- | - | TRBJ1-2 | TRBV29-1 | TGCAGCGTTACCCTCCTCAGTCCCAGCGCTAACTATGGCTACACCTTC | CSVTLLSPSANYGYTF
- | - | TRBJ2-2 | TRBV5-1 | TGCGCCAGCAGCCGTCGGGACATTGGCACCGGGGAGCTGTTTTTT | CASSRRDIGTGELFF
- | TRBD1 | TRBJ1-1 | TRBV10-3 | TGTGCCACTGAGAGCGGGACAGGGAACACTGAAGCTTTCTTT | CATESGTGNTEAFF
- | TRBD2 | TRBJ2-3 | TRBV4-2 | TGTGCCAGCAGCCAGGCCTCTGGCGGGAGGGCGGGAGATACGCAGTATTTT | CASSQASGGRAGDTQYF
- | - | TRBJ2-2 | TRBV10-2 | TGCGCCAGCAGTGTTGCGACAGGGAACACCGGGGAGCTGTTTTTT | CASSVATGNTGELFF
- | TRBD1 | TRBJ2-7 | TRBV2 | TGTGCCAGCAGGGAACGGACAGGGGGCGATTCCTACGAGCAGTACTTC | CASRERTGGDSYEQYF
- | - | TRBJ1-1 | TRBV2 | TGTGCCAGCATCAAACATGGGACTCTGAACACTGAAGCTTTCTTT | CASIKHGTLNTEAFF
- | - | TRBJ2-2 | TRBV7-3 | TGTGCCAGCAGCTTGAAAAACACCGGGGAGCTGTTTTTT | CASSLKNTGELFF
- | - | TRBJ2-5 | TRBV2 | TGTGCCAGCAGTGAAGGACTAGAGGGCAGGGCCCAGTACTTC | CASSEGLEGRAQYF
- | - | TRBJ1-5 | TRBV6-5 | TGTGCCAGCAGTTACTCACGGGGCCCCAATCAGCCCCAGCATTTT | CASSYSRGPNQPQHF
- | TRBD1 | TRBJ1-5 | TRBV11-3 | TGTGCCAGCAGCTTTTTAGGGGACAGCCTCAATCAGCCCCAGCATTTT | CASSFLGDSLNQPQHF
- | TRBD2 | TRBJ2-5 | TRBV5-1 | TGCGCCAGCAGCCTTGGGACTAGCGGGACGGGAGAGACCCAGTACTTC | CASSLGTSGTGETQYF
few | - | TRBJ2-2 | TRBV4-1 | TGCGCCAGCAGCCAAGGATATAGACGGGGACGCGGGGAGCTGTTTTTT | CASSQGYRRGRGELFF
once | TRBD1 | TRBJ1-3 | TRBV5-1 | TGCGCCAGCAGCTTGTATCAGGGGGGTAGCCCCATGTATTTT | CASSLYQGGSPMYF
once | - | TRBJ1-4 | TRBV10-3 | TGTGCCATCAGTGACCCCTCAGGTGGGGGGGGAAAGGAAAAACTGTTTTTT | CAISDPSGGGGKEKLFF
- | - | TRBJ1-3 | TRBV4-1 | TGCGCCAGCAGCCAGCTAGACAGCTTTACTGGAAACACCATATATTTT | CASSQLDSFTGNTIYF
- | - | TRBJ1-2 | TRBV9 | TGTGCCAGCTCCCAGGGATCTGGCTATGGCTACACCTTC | CASSQGSGYGYTF
- | TRBD1 | TRBJ2-7 | TRBV5-4 | TGTGCCAGCAGCCAATACCGGGACAGGGAGTACGAGCAGTACTTC | CASSQYRDREYEQYF
- | - | TRBJ1-1 | TRBV6-5 | TGTGCCAGCAGTTACTCGATCGCGAACACTGAAGCTTTCTTT | CASSYSIANTEAFF
- | - | TRBJ2-7 | TRBV14 | TGTGCCAGCAGCCAAGCCACGAGCTACGAGCAGTACTTC | CASSQATSYEQYF
- | - | TRBJ2-3 | TRBV20-1 | TGCAGTGCTAGTCGGGGCACAGATACGCAGTATTTT | CSASRGTDTQYF
- | - | TRBJ1-1 | TRBV18 | TGTGCCAGCTCACCTTCGGTCACTGAAGCTTTCTTT | CASSPSVTEAFF
- | - | TRBJ1-2 | TRBV5-4 | TGTGCCAGCAGCACCAAGGACTTCGAGTACACCTTC | CASSTKDFEYTF
- | TRBD1 | TRBJ1-1 | TRBV4-1 | TGCGCCAGCAGCCAAGATGGACAGGTTCTAGAAGCTTTCTTT | CASSQDGQVLEAFF
once | TRBD1 | TRBJ1-2 | TRBV19 | TGTGCCACTAGACAGGGGGATGGCTACACCTTC | CATRQGDGYTF
- | TRBD1 | TRBJ1-2 | TRBV19 | TGTGCCAGTAGGACAGGGACGGGGGGCTACACCTTC | CASRTGTGGYTF
- | TRBD2 | TRBJ2-3 | TRBV7-9 | TGTGCCAGCAGCTCCCCCCAGCGGGAGGGCCTGACAGATACGCAGTATTTT | CASSSPQREGLTDTQYF
- | TRBD1 | TRBJ1-6 | TRBV19 | TGTGCCAGTACCCGACAGGGGGATTCACCCCTCCACTTT | CASTRQGDSPLHF
once | - | TRBJ1-1 | TRBV12-1 | TGTGCCAGCAGCTGCAGGGGGTCATTGGACACTGAAGCTTTCTTT | CASSCRGSLDTEAFF
once | - | TRBJ1-2 | TRBV28 | TGTGCCAGCACCCCCAACGGGGGGTTCGATGGCTACACCTTC | CASTPNGGFDGYTF
- | - | TRBJ1-1 | TRBV14 | TGTGCCAGCAGCCAAGGATCCGGGGGGATGAACACTGAAGCTTTCTTT | CASSQGSGGMNTEAFF
- | TRBD1 | TRBJ1-3 | TRBV19 | TGTGCCAGTAGTATAGACGGGACAGCTGGAAACACCATATATTTT | CASSIDGTAGNTIYF